A selection of T cell receptor beta chains follows, all from one sample in a study of shared clonotypes between healthy human individuals. TCRdb keeps only in-frame clones here, not all; method: immunoSEQ multiplex PCR. This sample has some 2,400,000 clones, with 90% to 96% found just once. The specimen sequenced was naive CD4+ T cells sorted from blood. All receptors come from a man aged 18 to 30 in good health. Both conserved end residues are part of each CDR3. The D gene is left open where the match is weak. Part of the rows lack a size; the others show once, few, many or a class for expanded clones.

j_call clone_size d_call v_call cdr3_nt cdr3_aa
TRBJ1-6 - TRBD1 TRBV19 TGTGCAGTAGGAGGGGGCGAAGGTTATAATTCACCCCTCCACTTT CAVGGGEGYNSPLHF
TRBJ1-2 - - TRBV9 TGTGCCAGCAGCGTAGCAGGGGTCCATCGGGGCTACACCTTC CASSVAGVHRGYTF
TRBJ1-1 - - TRBV5-1 TGCGCCAGCAGCCTGTGGGGGAGGGGTGACACTGAAGCTTTCTTT CASSLWGRGDTEAFF
TRBJ2-2 - - TRBV4-1 TGCGCCAGCAGCCAAGTTCCGCAGCGGTACACCGGGGAGCTGTTTTTT CASSQVPQRYTGELFF
TRBJ2-1 - TRBD2 TRBV7-2 TGTGCCAGCATTGCGGGGGGGCCGTACAATGAGCAGTTCTTC CASIAGGPYNEQFF
TRBJ1-3 - - TRBV18 TGTGCCAGCTCACCAGGGCAGATCTCTGGAAACACCATATATTTT CASSPGQISGNTIYF
TRBJ1-1 - - TRBV7-2 TGTGCCAGCAGCTTAGGGAGCTACACTGAAGCTTTCTTT CASSLGSYTEAFF
TRBJ1-1 - - TRBV28 TGTGCCAGCAGTTTTGTCCGCGTCGGGTACACTGAAGCTTTCTTT CASSFVRVGYTEAFF
TRBJ1-1 - - TRBV6-5 TGTGCCAGCAGCCGCGGGGCGAAAGCTGGGGCTGAAGCTTTCTTT CASSRGAKAGAEAFF
TRBJ1-1 - - TRBV7-9 TGTGCCAGCAGCTTTCTGGGATCGAACACTGAAGCTTTCTTT CASSFLGSNTEAFF
TRBJ1-5 once - TRBV27 TGTGCCAGCAGGATTACAGGGCTAGGTCAGCCCCAGCATTTT CASRITGLGQPQHF
TRBJ1-6 - - TRBV5-1 TGCGCCAGCAGCTTGGAGGGACGTAATTCACCCCTCCACTTT CASSLEGRNSPLHF
TRBJ2-3 - TRBD2 TRBV2 TGTGCCAGCAGTGAAGATAAGGCGGGAGGGGCCGATACGCAGTATTTT CASSEDKAGGADTQYF
TRBJ2-2 - - TRBV18 TGTGCCAGCTCACCACCAGCATTAGGCACCGGGGAGCTGTTTTTT CASSPPALGTGELFF
TRBJ1-2 - - TRBV5-8 TGTGCCAGCAGCCGAAGTGGGCAGGGCCTTTTTGGCTACACCTTC CASSRSGQGLFGYTF
TRBJ2-3 - TRBD2 TRBV5-1 TGCGCCAGCAGCCTGTCACTAGCGGGGTCAGATACGCAGTATTTT CASSLSLAGSDTQYF
TRBJ1-6 - - TRBV10-2 TGCGCCAGCAGTGAGTCAAGGGGTGGGGTGAGCTCCTATAATTCACCCCTCCACTTT CASSESRGGVSSYNSPLHF
TRBJ1-6 - - TRBV9 TGTGCCAGCAGCGACAGGGTAACTGATTCACCCCTCCACTTT CASSDRVTDSPLHF
TRBJ2-1 - TRBD2 TRBV13 TGTGCCAGCAGCTTACGGACTAGCACGCAAAACAATGAGCAGTTCTTC CASSLRTSTQNNEQFF
TRBJ1-3 - TRBD1 TRBV4-1 TGCGCCAGCAGCCGAGTTGGGGTGGTCGGGACAGCTGGAAACACCATATATTTT CASSRVGVVGTAGNTIYF
TRBJ2-2 - - TRBV7-9 TGTGCCAGCAGCTTGAGGACAGTTGCGAACACCGGGGAGCTGTTTTTT CASSLRTVANTGELFF
TRBJ2-5 - TRBD2 TRBV6-1 TGTGCCAGCAGTTTCCTAGCGGGACGAGAGACCCAGTACTTC CASSFLAGRETQYF
TRBJ1-5 few - TRBV19 TGTGCCAGTAGTGTCCTGCGACAGAGGGCGGATAGCAATCAGCCCCAGCATTTT CASSVLRQRADSNQPQHF
TRBJ1-1 once - TRBV30 TGTGCCTCCCGGGACCGAGAACACCTGAGGACTGAAGCTTTCTTT CASRDREHLRTEAFF
TRBJ1-2 - - TRBV2 TGTGCCAGCAGTTTAATCTCTGGTGGCTACACCTTC CASSLISGGYTF
TRBJ1-2 - TRBD1 TRBV6-1 TGTGCCAGCAGTAAAACAGGGGACTATGGCTACACCTTC CASSKTGDYGYTF
TRBJ1-2 once - TRBV30 TGTGCCTGGAGTGAACAGGGAAGTAGCGGCTACACCTTC CAWSEQGSSGYTF
TRBJ2-3 - TRBD2 TRBV30 TGTGCCTGGAGCCCGGAGGGACTAAGCACAGATACGCAGTATTTT CAWSPEGLSTDTQYF
TRBJ2-1 - TRBD2 TRBV5-1 TGCGCCAGCAGCTTGAGTCTCCAGCGGGGGTACAATGAGCAGTTCTTC CASSLSLQRGYNEQFF
TRBJ1-5 - TRBD1 TRBV5-6 TGTGCCAGCAGCGGGACAGCGAGCAATCAGCCCCAGCATTTT CASSGTASNQPQHF
TRBJ2-2 - TRBD2 TRBV19 TGTGCCAGCTCTCCCCGGACTAGCGGGACCGGGGAGCTGTTTTTT CASSPRTSGTGELFF
TRBJ1-1 - - TRBV7-8 TGTGCCAGCTCGCAGAAAAACCTAATGAACACTGAAGCTTTCTTT CASSQKNLMNTEAFF
TRBJ1-5 - - TRBV19 TGTGCCAGTAGTATACGGACAGATAGCAATCAGCCCCAGCATTTT CASSIRTDSNQPQHF
TRBJ1-5 - - TRBV30 TGTGCCTGGAGTGTCCAGGGAAAACTCAATCAGCCCCAGCATTTT CAWSVQGKLNQPQHF
TRBJ1-3 - TRBD1 TRBV5-1 TGCGCCAGCAGCTTGGGAGACAGGGGGATTGCTGGAAACACCATATATTTT CASSLGDRGIAGNTIYF
TRBJ1-2 - - TRBV21-1 TGTGCCAGCAGCAAAGCGCCTTATAAGGGGAACTATGGCTACACCTTC CASSKAPYKGNYGYTF
TRBJ2-3 - - TRBV7-6 TGTGCCAGCAGCTTGGAAGTCCCTGAGTCCGAACTAGTGGGAGATACGCAGTATTTT CASSLEVPESELVGDTQYF
TRBJ1-1 - - TRBV11-2 TGTGCCAGCAGCTTAGAGAACGGGTTTGAAGCTTTCTTT CASSLENGFEAFF
TRBJ2-5 - - TRBV7-2 TGTGCCAGCAGCACAACAAAGACAGGTTCGGCGACCCAGTACTTC CASSTTKTGSATQYF
TRBJ1-2 - TRBD1 TRBV19 TGTGCCAGTAGGACAGGGGGCATCTATGGCTACACCTTC CASRTGGIYGYTF
TRBJ2-4 once TRBD1 TRBV18 TGTGCCAGCTCACCCCCGGGGACAGGGGGCAAAAACATTCAGTACTTC CASSPPGTGGKNIQYF
TRBJ2-1 - - TRBV20-1 TGCAGGGCCTTAGCAACAGATGAGCAGTTCTTC CRALATDEQFF
TRBJ1-5 - - TRBV28 TGTGCCAGCAGTTCCCAGCCCCAGCATTTT CASSSQPQHF
TRBJ1-3 - - TRBV6-1 TGTGCCAGCAGTGCGTCCCAGGGAAGCTCTGGAAACACCATATATTTT CASSASQGSSGNTIYF
TRBJ2-7 - - TRBV7-3 TGTGCCAGCAGCCTAGAGGGCCCGTCCGAGCAGTACTTC CASSLEGPSEQYF
TRBJ1-1 - - TRBV7-2 TGTGCCAGCAGCTTAAGGGGGGGGAGCACTGAAGCTTTCTTT CASSLRGGSTEAFF
TRBJ2-5 - TRBD2 TRBV9 TGTGCCAGCAGCGTAGAGCTAGCGGGAGAGACCCAGTACTTC CASSVELAGETQYF
TRBJ1-2 once TRBD1 TRBV28 TGTGCCAGCACCCAAAGGGGACAGATTTATGGCTACACCTTC CASTQRGQIYGYTF